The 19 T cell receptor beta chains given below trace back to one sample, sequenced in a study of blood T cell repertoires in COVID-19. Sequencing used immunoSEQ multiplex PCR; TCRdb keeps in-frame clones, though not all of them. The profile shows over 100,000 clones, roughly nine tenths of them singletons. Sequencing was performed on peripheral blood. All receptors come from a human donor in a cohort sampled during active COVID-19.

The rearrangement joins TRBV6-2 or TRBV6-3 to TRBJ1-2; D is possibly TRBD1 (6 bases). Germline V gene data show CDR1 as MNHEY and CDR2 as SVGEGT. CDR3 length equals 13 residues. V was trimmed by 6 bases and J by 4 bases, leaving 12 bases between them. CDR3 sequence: CASSNREGYGYTF. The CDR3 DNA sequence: TGTGCCAGCAGCAACAGGGAAGGCTATGGCTACACCTTC.

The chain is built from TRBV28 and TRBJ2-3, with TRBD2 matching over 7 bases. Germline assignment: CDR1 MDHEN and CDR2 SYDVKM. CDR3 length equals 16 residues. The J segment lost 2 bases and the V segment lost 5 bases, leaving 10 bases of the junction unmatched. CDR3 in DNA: TGTGCCAGCAGTCCCCAGTGGCGGGGGAACACAGATACGCAGTATTTT. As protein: CASSPQWRGNTDTQYF.

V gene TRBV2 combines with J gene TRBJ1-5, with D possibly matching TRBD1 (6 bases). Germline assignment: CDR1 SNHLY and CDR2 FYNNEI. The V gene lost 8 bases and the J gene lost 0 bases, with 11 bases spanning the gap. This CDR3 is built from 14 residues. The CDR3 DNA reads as TGTGCCAGCGCCGGACAGCATAGCAATCAGCCCCAGCATTTT. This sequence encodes CASAGQHSNQPQHF.

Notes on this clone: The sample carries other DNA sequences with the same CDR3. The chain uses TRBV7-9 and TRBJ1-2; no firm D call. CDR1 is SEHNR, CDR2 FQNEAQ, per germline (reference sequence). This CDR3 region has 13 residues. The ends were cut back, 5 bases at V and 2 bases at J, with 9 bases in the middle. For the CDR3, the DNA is TGTGCCAGCAGCCCCTTTGTAAACTATGGCTACACCTTC. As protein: CASSPFVNYGYTF. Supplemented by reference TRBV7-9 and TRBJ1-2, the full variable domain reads DTGVSQNPRHKITKRGQNVTFRCDPISEHNRLYWYRQTLGQGPEFLTYFQNEAQLEKSRLLSDRFSAERPKGSFSTLEIQRTEQGDSAMYLCASSPFVNYGYTFGSGTRLTVV.

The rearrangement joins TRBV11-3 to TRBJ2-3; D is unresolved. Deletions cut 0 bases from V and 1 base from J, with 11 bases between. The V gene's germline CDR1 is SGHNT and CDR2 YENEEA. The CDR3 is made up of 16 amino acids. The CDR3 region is CASSLDLRVGTDTQYF. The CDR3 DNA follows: TGTGCCAGCAGCTTAGATCTACGGGTTGGCACAGATACGCAGTATTTT.

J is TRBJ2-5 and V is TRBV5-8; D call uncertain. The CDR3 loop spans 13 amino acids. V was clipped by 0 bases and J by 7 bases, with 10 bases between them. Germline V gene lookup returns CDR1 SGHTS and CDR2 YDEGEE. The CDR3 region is CASSLVPRRTQYF. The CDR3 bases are TGTGCCAGCAGCTTGGTGCCCCGGAGGACCCAGTACTTC. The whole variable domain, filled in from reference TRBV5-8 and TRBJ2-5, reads EAGVTQSPTHLIKTRGQQATLRCSPISGHTSVYWYQQALGLGLQFLLWYDEGEERNRGNFPPRFSGRQFPNYSSELNVNALELEDSALYLCASSLVPRRTQYFGPGTRLLVL.

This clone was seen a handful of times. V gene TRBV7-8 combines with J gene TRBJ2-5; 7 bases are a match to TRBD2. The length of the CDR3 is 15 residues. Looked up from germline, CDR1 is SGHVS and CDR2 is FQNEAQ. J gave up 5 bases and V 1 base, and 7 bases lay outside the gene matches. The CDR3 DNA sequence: TGTGCCAGCAGCTTAGGGCCGGGACTACTCGAGACCCAGTACTTC. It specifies CASSLGPGLLETQYF.

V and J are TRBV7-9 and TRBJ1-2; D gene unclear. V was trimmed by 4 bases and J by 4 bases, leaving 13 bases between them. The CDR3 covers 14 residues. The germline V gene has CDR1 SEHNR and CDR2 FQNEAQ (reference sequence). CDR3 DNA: TGTGCCAGCAGCTCCGAGGTCGGGGTCTATGGCTACACCTTC. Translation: CASSSEVGVYGYTF.

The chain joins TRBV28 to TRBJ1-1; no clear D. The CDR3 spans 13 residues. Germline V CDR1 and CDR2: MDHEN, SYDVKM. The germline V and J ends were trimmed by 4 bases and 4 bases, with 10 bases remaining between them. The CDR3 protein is CASSSWEVTEAFF. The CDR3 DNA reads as TGTGCCAGCAGTTCCTGGGAGGTCACTGAAGCTTTCTTT.

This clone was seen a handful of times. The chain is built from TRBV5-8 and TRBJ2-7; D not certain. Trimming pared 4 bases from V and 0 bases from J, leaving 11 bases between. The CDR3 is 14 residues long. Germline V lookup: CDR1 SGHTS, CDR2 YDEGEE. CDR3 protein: CASSPRPYSYEQYF. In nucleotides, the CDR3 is TGTGCCAGCAGCCCTCGTCCCTACTCCTACGAGCAGTACTTC.

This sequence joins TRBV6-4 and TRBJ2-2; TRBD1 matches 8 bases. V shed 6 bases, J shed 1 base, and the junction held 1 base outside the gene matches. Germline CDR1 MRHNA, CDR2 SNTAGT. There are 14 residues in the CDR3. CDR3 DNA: TGTGCCAGCAGCAGGGGGCAGAACACCGGGGAGCTGTTTTTT. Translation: CASSRGQNTGELFF.

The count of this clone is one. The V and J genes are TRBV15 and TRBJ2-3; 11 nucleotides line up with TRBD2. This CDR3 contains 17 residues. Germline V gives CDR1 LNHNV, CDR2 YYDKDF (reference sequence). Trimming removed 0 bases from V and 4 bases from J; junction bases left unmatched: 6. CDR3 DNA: TGTGCCACCAGCAGAGATCGGGGACTAGCGGTTCCAGATACGCAGTATTTT. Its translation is CATSRDRGLAVPDTQYF. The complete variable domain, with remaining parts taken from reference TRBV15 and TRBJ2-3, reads DAMVIQNPRYQVTQFGKPVTLSCSQTLNHNVMYWYQQKSSQAPKLLFHYYDKDFNNEADTPDNFQSRRPNTSFCFLDIRSPGLGDTAMYLCATSRDRGLAVPDTQYFGPGTRLTVL.

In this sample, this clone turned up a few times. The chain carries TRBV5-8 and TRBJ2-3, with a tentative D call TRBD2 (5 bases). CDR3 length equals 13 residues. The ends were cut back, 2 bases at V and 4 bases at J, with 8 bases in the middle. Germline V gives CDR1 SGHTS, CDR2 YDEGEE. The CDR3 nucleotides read TGTGCCAGCAGCTTAAGGGAGCCAGATACGCAGTATTTT. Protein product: CASSLREPDTQYF.

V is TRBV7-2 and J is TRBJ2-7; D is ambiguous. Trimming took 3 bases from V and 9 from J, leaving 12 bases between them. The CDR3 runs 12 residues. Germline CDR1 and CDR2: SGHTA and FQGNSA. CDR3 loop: CASSLSNLGQYF. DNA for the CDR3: TGTGCCAGCAGCTTGAGTAACCTTGGGCAGTACTTC.

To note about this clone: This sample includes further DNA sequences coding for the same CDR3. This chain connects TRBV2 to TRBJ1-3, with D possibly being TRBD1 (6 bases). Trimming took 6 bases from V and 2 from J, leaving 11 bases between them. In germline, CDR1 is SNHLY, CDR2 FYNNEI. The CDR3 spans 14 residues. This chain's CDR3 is CASRGHGPGNTIYF. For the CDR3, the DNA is TGTGCCAGCAGGGGACACGGTCCTGGAAACACCATATATTTT. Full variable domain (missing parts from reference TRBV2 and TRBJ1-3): EPEVTQTPSHQVTQMGQEVILRCVPISNHLYFYWYRQILGQKVEFLVSFYNNEISEKSEIFDDQFSVERPDGSNFTLKIRSTKLEDSAMYFCASRGHGPGNTIYFGEGSWLTVV.

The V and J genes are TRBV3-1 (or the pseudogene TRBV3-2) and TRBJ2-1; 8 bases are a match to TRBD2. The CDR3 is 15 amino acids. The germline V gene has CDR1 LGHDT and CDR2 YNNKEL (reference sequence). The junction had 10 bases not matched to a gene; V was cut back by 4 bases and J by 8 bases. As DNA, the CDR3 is TGTGCCAGCAGCCTCGACCCGGGGGGGGCTTATGAGCAGTTCTTC. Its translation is CASSLDPGGAYEQFF.

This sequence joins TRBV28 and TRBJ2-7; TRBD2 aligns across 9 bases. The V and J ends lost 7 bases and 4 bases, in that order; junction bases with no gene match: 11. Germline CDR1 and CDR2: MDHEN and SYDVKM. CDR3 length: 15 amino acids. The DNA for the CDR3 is TGTGCCAGCATCTCCCCGATAGCGGGAGCGTACGAGCAGTACTTC. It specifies CASISPIAGAYEQYF.

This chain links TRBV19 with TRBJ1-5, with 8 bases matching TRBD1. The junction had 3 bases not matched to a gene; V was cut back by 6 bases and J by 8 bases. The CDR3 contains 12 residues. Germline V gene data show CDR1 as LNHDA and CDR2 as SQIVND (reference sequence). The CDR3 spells CASRDRDKPQHF. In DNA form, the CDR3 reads TGTGCCAGTAGGGACAGGGACAAGCCCCAGCATTTT.

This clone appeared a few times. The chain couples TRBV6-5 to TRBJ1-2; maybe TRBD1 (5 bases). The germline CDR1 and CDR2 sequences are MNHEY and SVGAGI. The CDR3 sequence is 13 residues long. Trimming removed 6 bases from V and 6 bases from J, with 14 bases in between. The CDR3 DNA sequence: TGTGCCAGCAGCCCAGGGAGGGTCCATGGCTACACCTTC. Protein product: CASSPGRVHGYTF.